This T cell receptor beta chain was retrieved from a study of CD8+ T cells in alopecia areata. Extracted RNA was reverse transcribed, and the resulting cDNA served as sequencing template. Some clones are missing from TCRdb's copy, which holds only in-frame ones; the method was immunoSEQ multiplex PCR. This sample carries about 140,000 clones, roughly 82% of them seen once, and the ten largest clones take roughly 25%. As to treatment: oral pan-JAK inhibitor, 5-10 mg twice daily. The trim removed 10 bases at V and 1 base at J, leaving 14 bases unmatched. Germline CDR1 is MNHNY and CDR2 is SVGAGI (reference sequence). This CDR3 spans 16 amino acids.

This receptor was taken from a human donor with alopecia areata. The rearrangement links TRBV6-6 to TRBJ2-5, with TRBD2 matching 8 bases. The specimen comprised CD8+ T cells sorted from blood, sampled at week 4, from a patient treated with tofacitinib. DNA for the CDR3: TGTGCCATCGGCAAGGTAGCGGGGATCACCCAAGAGACCCAGTACTTC. Its protein is CAIGKVAGITQETQYF.